This T cell receptor (beta chain) was sequenced in a study of immune heterogeneity within non-small cell lung tumors. Study-level information: Histologically, a few tumors were squamous cell carcinomas and under twelve were non-squamous carcinomas. The remaining 1 tumor was not otherwise specified.

Multiplex PCR (32 V and 13 J primers) was used to amplify the TCR beta CDR3. MiXCR, run by TCRdb on the multiplex PCR reads, gives a single entry per CDR3 protein. The sample contains about 21,000 distinct CDR3 sequences, 28% of which appear only once. Findings and limits, study-wide: Different patients shared few of their high-frequency T-cell receptor beta clonotypes. Identical dominant CDR3 beta clonotypes recurred across a patient's tumor sites, together with site-unique high-frequency clones.

The CDR3 is 15 residues long. Germline V lookup: CDR1 SGHTS, CDR2 YDEGEE. Trimming pared 5 bases from V and 4 bases from J, leaving 15 bases between. For this clonotype: The antigen is undetermined.

Template input was genomic DNA from bulk tumor (600 ng per sample). Biopsies that were spaced far apart were taken, several per primary tumor, during surgery. Patients underwent curative surgery for untreated, newly diagnosed non-small cell lung cancer. Each donor was a newly diagnosed non-small cell lung cancer patient undergoing surgery with curative intent. This TCR came from a man aged 35-49 years with non-small cell lung cancer. The chain employs TRBV5-8 and TRBJ2-2; D is possibly TRBD2 (5 bases). What was sequenced was lung tumor tissue. This chain's CDR3 is CASREAYRGTGELFF. The CDR3 DNA follows: TGTGCCAGCAGGGAGGCATACCGGGGCACCGGGGAGCTGTTTTTT.